Sequencing of this T cell receptor beta chain was carried out in a study of Tregs in tolerant kidney transplant recipients (dated by TCRdb to between 2019 and 2020). About the full investigation: The study applied TCRbeta sequencing to find donor-specific regulatory T cells before combined kidney and bone marrow transplantation and then followed those same cells after transplant. In a few healthy controls, several methods of expanding Tregs specific for an allogeneic donor were compared by TCRbeta repertoire sequencing. The paper as a whole reports these results and caveats: Because only a small number of patients were included, the study had limitations, and the results will need to be validated in larger populations as well as under other immunosuppression protocols. Although technical replication error seemed to be minimal, the question of biological reproducibility was not addressed directly. Expanding Tregs with activated donor B cells appeared to identify the most biologically relevant and donor-specific TCRbeta repertoire.

For TCRbeta CDR3 sequencing, genomic DNA was extracted from sorted cells using the QIAGEN DNeasy Blood and Tissue Kit. High-throughput TCRbeta CDR3 sequencing, which included PCR amplification with bias correction and internal controls, was done commercially through immunoSEQ. The original methods were these. Unique productive TCRbeta sequences were defined by CDR3 nucleotide sequence when primers matched and otherwise by CDR3 amino acid sequence together with Vbeta and Jbeta genes. To correct sorting error, sequences shared between sorted populations at a frequency ratio of 2:1 or less were removed; the rest were assigned to the higher population. Donor-reactive sequences were defined as at least 5-fold expanded in CFSE-low cells versus unstimulated cells, with frequency of at least 0.01% in CFSE-low cells. Repertoire divergence was quantified by Jensen-Shannon divergence using the top 100 TCRbeta sequences ranked by frequency. When a sample had multiple sequencing runs, each run was corrected for sorting error separately and the runs were then pooled. The clones in this table, taken by TCRdb from immuneACCESS, are in-frame only. Not every clone is retained; where verified, under half of the shortfall comes from an unresolved V gene, and the cause of the rest is unknown. V, J and clone size are those of that table, while D and trimming were read from the DNA. The sample table holds roughly 250,000 clones, of which around 81% were seen once. The ten largest clonotypes hold 0.64% of the sample.

Concerning this clone: Its cognate antigen has yet to be identified. There are no base qualities to consult, and no much larger clone falls within one base. The identical CDR3 is also encoded by other nucleotide sequences in the sample.

Unstimulated Tregs (CD4+CD25+CD127-), CD4+ non-Tregs (CD4+CD25-), CD4 and CD8 cells were FACS-sorted from thawed PBMCs. Healthy control blood came either as purchased buffy coats or from healthy volunteers. Healthy control blood was processed to PBMCs with a Ficoll density gradient and then cryopreserved, whereas patient PBMCs were collected both before and after transplant. CDR1 SEHNR and CDR2 FQNEAQ were looked up in the germline V gene (reference sequence). V is clipped by 2 bases and J by 7 bases, and the sequence between their germline boundaries is 15 bases long. Spanning cysteine to phenylalanine, the CDR3 consists of 15 amino acids. Of all the DNA, just the CDR3 is kept, 45 bases in frame from base 1.

This sequence originates from a human donor in good health. The chain couples TRBV7-9 to TRBJ1-5; the D gene assignment is ambiguous. Sequencing used CD4+ T cells from blood. CDR3 sequence: CASSLTGELGQPQHF. The nucleotide sequence reads TGTGCCAGCAGCTTAACTGGGGAACTGGGGCAGCCCCAGCATTTT. The CDR3 plus the reference TRBV7-9 and TRBJ1-5 genes for the other parts give the full variable domain: DTGVSQNPRHKITKRGQNVTFRCDPISEHNRLYWYRQTLGQGPEFLTYFQNEAQLEKSRLLSDRFSAERPKGSFSTLEIQRTEQGDSAMYLCASSLTGELGQPQHFGDGTRLSIL.